A single sample gave rise to the 28 T cell receptor beta chains below, sequenced in a study of blood T cells in healthy people across ages. Combining a sample-barcoded 5' primer with a J-beta primer mix, a second PCR ran for roughly 6 to 11 cycles. TCRdb re-called the 5' RACE reads through MiXCR, storing one row per CDR3 protein. The sample includes more than 500,000 distinct CDR3 sequences, roughly a quarter seen only once; the top ten take roughly 18%. Sequencing was performed on blood. The receptors shown here come from a woman aged 65 to 85 in good health.

This chain links TRBV4-3 with TRBJ1-2, with D tentatively TRBD1 (6 bases). The germline V gene encodes CDR1 LGHNA and CDR2 YSLEER. CDR3 length: 15 amino acids. V was pared by 2 bases and J by 8 bases, with 18 bases between. The CDR3 sequence: CASSQSQRGDTGYTF. In nucleotides, the CDR3 is TGCGCCAGCAGCCAATCCCAGCGGGGGGACACAGGCTACACCTTC.

This clonotype appeared a few times. This chain uses TRBV6-2 or TRBV6-3 with TRBJ1-1; possible D gene TRBD1, 5 bases. There are 15 residues in the CDR3. V lost 7 bases and J 4 bases, leaving 19 bases between the germline ends. The V gene's germline CDR1 is MNHEY and CDR2 SVGEGT. DNA for the CDR3: TGTGCCAGCAAGCGTGGCCAGGGCGTTAGCACTGAAGCTTTCTTT. Its protein is CASKRGQGVSTEAFF.

There are a few counts of this clonotype. The chain employs TRBV5-1 and TRBJ2-2; D possibly uses TRBD1 or TRBD2 (5 bases each). This CDR3 has 16 residues. V lost 1 base, J lost 2 bases, and 12 bases lay in between. Looked up from germline, CDR1 is SGHRS and CDR2 is YFSETQ. CDR3 in DNA: TGCGCCAGCAGCTTGACCGGGACCTACAACACCGGGGAGCTGTTTTTT. The encoded protein is CASSLTGTYNTGELFF.

This chain connects TRBV7-2 to TRBJ2-1; weak D call: TRBD2 (5 bases). Trimming took off 4 bases at V and 2 bases at J, with 9 bases between the two ends. In germline, CDR1 is SGHTA, CDR2 FQGNSA. This CDR3 is 14 amino acids long. CDR3 nucleotides: TGTGCCAGCAGCTCCGGGATTACCTACAATGAGCAGTTCTTC. Translated, it gives CASSSGITYNEQFF.

The genes are TRBV29-1 and TRBJ2-1; tentatively, D is TRBD2 (6 bases). With 6 bases removed from V and 6 bases from J, the gap between germline ends came to 18 bases. The CDR3 has 14 amino acids. Germline V gene data show CDR1 as SQVTM and CDR2 as ANQGSEA. CDR3 bases: TGCAGCGTGACGGAGGGTCGGTCCAGCAATGAGCAGTTCTTC. This gives the protein CSVTEGRSSNEQFF.

This CDR3 is CASNGREGRNEQFF. In DNA, the CDR3 is TGTGCCAGCAACGGACGGGAGGGCCGCAATGAGCAGTTCTTC. The V call is TRBV6-1, the J call TRBJ2-5, with 8 nucleotides matching TRBD2. The better agreement between TRBJ2-1 and the DNA end casts doubt on the J call. Germline values: CDR1 MNHNS, CDR2 SASEGT. This CDR3 comprises 14 residues.

This clonotype was seen a few times. J is TRBJ2-5 and V is TRBV7-9; D gene unclear. This CDR3 spans 11 amino acids. Trimming stripped 5 bases from V and 4 bases from J, with 5 bases between. The V gene's germline CDR1 is SEHNR and CDR2 FQNEAQ (reference sequence). CDR3 sequence (DNA): TGTGCCAGCAGCACGATAGAGACCCAGTACTTC. It codes for CASSTIETQYF.

This clonotype was picked up a small number of times. The rearrangement uses TRBV27 and TRBJ1-2; possibly TRBD1 for D (6 bases). Germline V gene data show CDR1 as MNHEY and CDR2 as SMNVEV (reference sequence). There are 13 residues in the CDR3. V was clipped by 7 bases and J by 8 bases, with 17 bases between them. CDR3 DNA sequence: TGTGCCAGCAAAAGAACAGGGAAGGACGGCTACACCTTC. Encoded protein: CASKRTGKDGYTF.

This clonotype was observed a few times. In DNA form, the CDR3 reads TGTGCCAGCAGTGCACCCCGGGGAATAAACAATGAGCAGTTCTTC. This gives the protein CASSAPRGINNEQFF. The J gene is TRBJ2-1, the V gene TRBV6-2 or TRBV6-3, with TRBD2 as a possible D gene (5 bases). Deletions cut 5 bases from V and 5 bases from J, with 16 bases between. CDR1 and CDR2 (germline): MNHEY, SVGEGT. This CDR3 comprises 15 residues.

The V call is TRBV2, the J call TRBJ2-7, with 8 bases fitting TRBD1. Germline CDR1 and CDR2: SNHLY and FYNNEI. The J segment lost 6 bases and the V segment lost 11 bases, leaving 12 bases of the junction unmatched. This CDR3 is 13 amino acids long. This CDR3 is CALAGQGSLEQYF. The CDR3 DNA is TGTGCCCTCGCCGGACAGGGATCGCTCGAGCAGTACTTC.

This rearrangement joins TRBV7-2 to TRBJ2-5, with D uncertain. The CDR3 is 16 amino acids. CDR1 SGHTA and CDR2 FQGNSA come from the germline V gene. Trimming cost V 2 bases and J 1 base, with 14 bases left between them. CDR3 in amino acids: CASSLYGPTLQETQYF. CDR3 DNA: TGTGCCAGCAGCTTATATGGGCCGACCCTCCAAGAGACCCAGTACTTC.

In DNA form, the CDR3 reads TGTGCCAGCAGTTTTGGGAGAAACTATGGCTACACCTTC. Residues: CASSFGRNYGYTF. The chain carries TRBV12-3 or TRBV12-4 and TRBJ1-2; no clear D. This CDR3 is 13 amino acids long. V was trimmed by 3 bases and J by 2 bases, leaving 7 bases between them.

This clonotype was seen a handful of times. J is TRBJ1-2 and V is TRBV27; D call uncertain. Trimming left V 2 bases short and J 8 bases short, with 12 bases between. The CDR3 is made up of 13 amino acids. Germline V gives CDR1 MNHEY, CDR2 SMNVEV (reference sequence). The CDR3 DNA follows: TGTGCCAGCAGTTTAAGTGGAAGGGAAGGCTACACCTTC. Translation gives CASSLSGREGYTF.

CDR3 in DNA: TGCAGTAGCGGTCGGGAGACCCAGTACTTC. Its translation is CSSGRETQYF. V is TRBV20-1 and J is TRBJ2-5; D possibly corresponds to TRBD2 (5 bases). V gave up 8 bases and J gave up 5 bases, with 9 bases separating them. Germline V gene sequence: CDR1 DFQATT, CDR2 SNEGSKA (reference sequence). The length of the CDR3 is 10 residues.

In this sample, this clonotype turned up a few times. The junction does not match germline at one end; this may be a read error. The chain links TRBV7-2 to TRBJ2-1, with 11 bases aligning to TRBD2. The CDR3 length is 16 residues. The germline V gene has CDR1 SGHTA and CDR2 FQGNSA. CDR3 bases: TGCGCCAGCAGCTTGGTAGGGACTAGCGGTTACAATGAGCAGTTCTTC. It translates to CASSLVGTSGYNEQFF.

This chain joins TRBV29-1 and TRBJ2-7; D ambiguous. This CDR3 comprises 11 residues. Per germline, CDR1 SQVTM and CDR2 ANQGSEA. Trimming stripped 4 bases from V and 4 bases from J, with 8 bases between. In nucleotides, the CDR3 is TGCAGCGTTGGTATCCATTACGAGCAGTACTTC. It specifies CSVGIHYEQYF.

This clonotype was detected only a few times. The chain employs TRBV4-1 and TRBJ1-1; D not certain. The germline gives CDR1 MGHRA, CDR2 YSYEKL. V was trimmed by 5 bases and J by 4 bases, leaving 14 bases between them. This CDR3 comprises 14 residues. CDR3 amino acids: CASSFPGGVTEAFF. The CDR3 nucleotides are TGCGCCAGCAGCTTCCCAGGTGGGGTCACTGAAGCTTTCTTT.

This chain uses TRBV6-6 with TRBJ1-2; 8 bases match TRBD1. V trimming: 5 bases; J trimming: 8 bases; junction bases outside the gene matches: 4. Looked up from germline, CDR1 is MNHNY and CDR2 is SVGAGI (reference sequence). The CDR3 is 12 residues long. The CDR3 loop reads CASSTGGVGYTF. The CDR3 region has the DNA TGTGCCAGCAGTACAGGGGGAGTAGGCTACACCTTC.

The chain couples TRBV7-9 to TRBJ1-2, with unresolved D. V was cut by 8 bases and J by 7 bases, with 14 bases left in between. The CDR3 consists of 12 residues. Germline-derived CDR1 and CDR2 are SEHNR and FQNEAQ (reference sequence). The CDR3 DNA is TGTGCCAGCGGAAACGAGGACGGTGGCTACACCTTC. This sequence encodes CASGNEDGGYTF.

This sequence joins TRBV7-2 and TRBJ2-3; D remains ambiguous. From germline, CDR1 is SGHTA and CDR2 FQGNSA. The CDR3 length is 14 residues. Between the trimmed V and J ends, which lost 6 bases and 4 bases, there was a span of 14 bases. CDR3 sequence reads: CASSRGPGPDTQYF. The CDR3 DNA sequence: TGTGCCAGCAGTCGAGGTCCAGGCCCAGATACGCAGTATTTT.

This clonotype came up a few times. The chain employs TRBV6-1 and TRBJ2-1; 10 bases agree with TRBD2. CDR3 length: 16 amino acids. The germline gives CDR1 MNHNS, CDR2 SASEGT. The junction had 9 bases not matched to a gene; V was cut back by 6 bases and J by 4 bases. The CDR3 spells CASSPTSGGEYNEQFF. In DNA form, the CDR3 reads TGTGCCAGCAGCCCTACAAGCGGGGGGGAGTACAATGAGCAGTTCTTC.

As concerns this clonotype: A clone one base away is much larger, so this may be a read error. The V gene is TRBV5-1, the J gene TRBJ2-6; TRBD2 agrees at 9 bases. In germline, CDR1 is SGHRS, CDR2 YFSETQ. The CDR3 has 18 amino acids. CDR3 sequence (DNA): TGCGCCGGCAGCTCAAAAGCGGGGGGCTCCTCTGGGGCCAACGTCCTGACTTTC. As protein: CAGSSKAGGSSGANVLTF.

The chain combines TRBV7-3 with TRBJ2-1; D is ambiguous. Germline-derived CDR1 and CDR2 are SGHTA and FQGTGA. The CDR3 contains 14 residues. Trimming took 2 bases from V and 8 from J, leaving 13 bases between them. In nucleotides, the CDR3 is TGTGCCAGCAGCTTAGACCCCCAAAACGATGAGCAGTTCTTC. It codes for CASSLDPQNDEQFF. The full variable domain, with the rest looked up from reference TRBV7-3 and TRBJ2-1, is GAGVSQTPSNKVTEKGKYVELRCDPISGHTALYWYRQSLGQGPEFLIYFQGTGAADDSGLPNDRFFAVRPEGSVSTLKIQRTERGDSAVYLCASSLDPQNDEQFFGPGTRLTVL.

The V and J genes are TRBV25-1 and TRBJ1-4, with D unresolved. Germline V gene data show CDR1 as MGHDK and CDR2 as SYGVNS. The CDR3 is 11 amino acids. The ends were cut back, 4 bases at V and 8 bases at J, with 5 bases in the middle. CDR3 sequence (DNA): TGTGCCAGCAGTGTTAGCGAAAAACTGTTTTTT. Translating gives CASSVSEKLFF.

This clonotype occurred many times. The J gene is TRBJ2-1, the V gene TRBV7-3; 11 nucleotides line up with TRBD2. This CDR3 has 16 amino acids. V dropped 6 bases and J dropped 0; count of bases not matched to a gene: 4. Per the germline V gene, CDR1 is SGHTA and CDR2 is FQGTGA. The CDR3 region is CASRLAGDSSYNEQFF. In nucleotides, the CDR3 is TGTGCCAGCAGACTAGCGGGGGATAGCTCCTACAATGAGCAGTTCTTC.

This clonotype was detected a few times. The chain has TRBV20-1 and TRBJ1-3, with 8 bases that match TRBD1. Germline V gene data show CDR1 as DFQATT and CDR2 as SNEGSKA (reference sequence). There are 15 residues in the CDR3. With 4 bases clipped from V and 3 bases from J, the junction kept 8 bases outside the gene matches. CDR3 coding DNA: TGCAGTGCTATCGGACAGGGAAGGTTTGGAAACACCATATATTTT. It encodes CSAIGQGRFGNTIYF.

This chain uses TRBV7-2 with TRBJ1-2; tentative D call: TRBD1 (6 bases). CDR1 and CDR2 from the germline V gene are SGHTA and FQGNSA. Trimming removed 5 bases at V and 5 bases at J, with 21 bases between. There are 16 residues in the CDR3. CDR3 region: CASSPAPGQSFYGYTF. In DNA, the CDR3 is TGTGCCAGCAGCCCAGCCCCAGGACAGAGCTTTTATGGCTACACCTTC.

The rearrangement joins TRBV4-3 to TRBJ2-5; possibly TRBD2 for D (6 bases). CDR3 length: 16 residues. Germline V CDR1 and CDR2: LGHNA, YSLEER. Trimming took 0 bases from V and 1 from J, leaving 12 bases between them. The DNA of the CDR3 is TGCGCCAGCAGCCAAGATCTGGGAGGAGGCCAAGAGACCCAGTACTTC. This codes for CASSQDLGGGQETQYF.